Listed below are T cell receptor beta chains from one sample, sequenced in a study of OX40 agonist ivuxolimab in advanced cancers. Sequencing used immunoSEQ multiplex PCR; TCRdb keeps in-frame clones, though not all of them. Here the sample spans about 69,000 clones, 90% to 95% being singletons. The source was CD4+ or CD8+ T cells sorted from blood, collected in a trial of the OX40 agonist ivuxolimab. The receptors shown here come from an adult with an advanced solid tumor such as melanoma, head and neck, liver or kidney cancer. The CDR3 runs from the conserved cysteine through the conserved F or W. A D gene is named only where the DNA matches it firmly. Size is omitted from some rows. Given values are once, few, many or a class for expanded clones.

TRBD1,TRBV2,TRBJ1-1,NA,TGTGCCAGCATGGGAGACAGGGGAAACACTGAAGCTTTCTTT,CASMGDRGNTEAFF
TRBD1,TRBV4-2,TRBJ1-4,NA,TGTGCCAGCAGCCAAGAGGCCCCGGGACAGCCTGAAAAACTGTTTTTT,CASSQEAPGQPEKLFF
TRBD2,TRBV7-8,TRBJ2-3,NA,TGTGCCAGCAGCCGAGGGACTAGCGCGATCACAGATACGCAGTATTTT,CASSRGTSAITDTQYF
NA,TRBV9,TRBJ2-1,NA,TGTGCCAGCAGCGCCCTAGGGTCCTACAATGAGCAGTTCTTC,CASSALGSYNEQFF
TRBD2,TRBV6-1,TRBJ2-4,NA,TGTGCCAGCAGTAAGACTAGCGGGGCCGAAATTATTCAGTACTTC,CASSKTSGAEIIQYF
NA,TRBV7-8,TRBJ1-5,NA,TGTGCCAGCAGCTTAACCAATAGCGGCAATCAGCCCCAGCATTTT,CASSLTNSGNQPQHF
NA,TRBV28,TRBJ1-5,NA,TGTGCCAGCAGTTCGGGTTGGGGTCAGCCCCAGCATTTT,CASSSGWGQPQHF
TRBD2,TRBV28,TRBJ2-5,NA,TGTGCCACAAGGCTTAGAACTAGCGGCAGACAAGAGACCCAGTACTTC,CATRLRTSGRQETQYF
TRBD1,TRBV5-1,TRBJ1-1,NA,TGCGCCAGCAGCTTGATTCCAACAGGGGGTCTGGAAGTCTTGAACACTGAAGCTTTCTTT,CASSLIPTGGLEVLNTEAFF
NA,TRBV5-5,TRBJ2-6,NA,TGTGCCAGCAGCTTGGTAGGCAGCGAATCTGGGGCCAACGTCCTGACTTTC,CASSLVGSESGANVLTF
NA,TRBV7-8,TRBJ1-5,NA,TGTGCCAGCAGCTTAGATCGGGGTCAGCCCCAGCATTTT,CASSLDRGQPQHF
TRBD1,TRBV19,TRBJ2-2,once,TGTGCCGGGACAGGGCGAACCGGGGAGCTGTTTTTT,CAGTGRTGELFF
NA,TRBV11-1,TRBJ2-1,once,TGTGCCAGCAGCTCGGACCTAAGCTCCTACAATGAGCAGTTCTTC,CASSSDLSSYNEQFF
TRBD1,TRBV19,TRBJ1-4,NA,TGTGCCAGTAGCTCGGCAGGGGGCGGTCGGAATGAAAAACTGTTTTTT,CASSSAGGGRNEKLFF
NA,TRBV28,TRBJ1-2,NA,TGTGCCAGCAGTTTTGGGGCGGCCTATGGCTACACCTTC,CASSFGAAYGYTF
NA,TRBV9,TRBJ1-2,once,TGTGCCAGCAGCTCGGGACTGAATACTAACTATGGCTACACCTTC,CASSSGLNTNYGYTF
TRBD1,TRBV27,TRBJ1-1,NA,TGTGCCAGCAGTCCATACCAGGGGGCGCAGGACACTGAAGCTTTCTTT,CASSPYQGAQDTEAFF
NA,TRBV7-9,TRBJ2-2,NA,TGTGCCAGCAGATCCACAGGAAACACCGGGGAGCTGTTTTTT,CASRSTGNTGELFF
TRBD1,TRBV7-7,TRBJ2-1,NA,TGTGCCAGCAGCCCGGGACAGAACAATGAGCAGTTCTTC,CASSPGQNNEQFF
NA,TRBV19,TRBJ2-2,NA,TGTGCCAGTAGTCCCGATAAGGGGCTTATCAACACCGGGGAGCTGTTTTTT,CASSPDKGLINTGELFF
NA,TRBV6-1,TRBJ1-5,NA,TGTGCCAGCAGTGACGGGACCGGGCCCCAGCATTTT,CASSDGTGPQHF
NA,TRBV2,TRBJ2-3,NA,TGTGCCAGCACCCTCGACAGGTTCGTGACAGATACGCAGTATTTT,CASTLDRFVTDTQYF
NA,TRBV30,TRBJ2-7,NA,TGTGCCTGGAGTGTACCCGGGGTTGAGCAGTACTTC,CAWSVPGVEQYF
NA,TRBV13,TRBJ2-3,NA,TGTGCCAGCAGCCCGGACAGAGGCCGCCTTACGCAGTATTTT,CASSPDRGRLTQYF
TRBD1,TRBV27,TRBJ1-1,NA,TGTGCCAGCAGTGCCAGGACAGGGCTGAAGAACACTGAAGCTTTCTTT,CASSARTGLKNTEAFF
NA,TRBV5-1,TRBJ2-7,NA,TGCGCCAGCAGCTCAACAGGGTCGATCGCCTACGAGCAGTACTTC,CASSSTGSIAYEQYF
TRBD2,TRBV6-5,TRBJ2-7,NA,TGTGCCAGCAGGCCGACTAGCGGGAGAAGCTACGAGCAGTACTTC,CASRPTSGRSYEQYF
TRBD1,TRBV6-4,TRBJ2-1,NA,TGTGCCAGCAGCTCCGACAGGGGTATAGAGCAGTTCTTC,CASSSDRGIEQFF
NA,TRBV5-6,TRBJ2-3,once,TGTGCCAGCAGCTTGGTTTTTCAGGGAGGATTTGGAGATACGCAGTATTTT,CASSLVFQGGFGDTQYF
NA,TRBV10-1,TRBJ2-3,once,TGCGCCAGCAGTGAGATAGATACGCAGTATTTT,CASSEIDTQYF
TRBD1,TRBV18,TRBJ1-5,once,TGTGCCAGCTCAGTTACCGGGACAGGGGGCGGTCAGCCCCAGCATTTT,CASSVTGTGGGQPQHF
NA,TRBV19,TRBJ2-2,NA,TGTGCCAGTAGATCCGGGACATTTAACACCGGGGAGCTGTTTTTT,CASRSGTFNTGELFF
TRBD1,TRBV2,TRBJ1-1,NA,TGTGCCAGCAGGGACAGGGGGAACACTGAAGCTTTCTTT,CASRDRGNTEAFF
TRBD1,TRBV6-5,TRBJ2-7,NA,TGTGCCAGCAGTTATGACAGGGGCTACGAGCAGTACTTC,CASSYDRGYEQYF
TRBD1,TRBV6-5,TRBJ1-2,once,TGTGCCACCCGCCGACAGGGAAGCTTTTATGGCTACACCTTC,CATRRQGSFYGYTF
TRBD1,TRBV28,TRBJ1-5,NA,TGTGCCAGCAGTTCTGGACAGGGCAATCAGCCCCAGCATTTT,CASSSGQGNQPQHF
NA,TRBV5-1,TRBJ1-1,NA,TGCGCCAGCAGCCCTGGTGGAGTGAACACTGAAGCTTTCTTT,CASSPGGVNTEAFF
NA,TRBV5-1,TRBJ2-2,NA,TGCGCCAGCAGCTTGACACAGAATGGAGCCGGGGAGCTGTTTTTT,CASSLTQNGAGELFF
TRBD2,TRBV4-2,TRBJ2-1,NA,TGTGCCAGCAGCCACCTAGCGGGAGGGGATGAGCAGTTCTTC,CASSHLAGGDEQFF
NA,TRBV7-9,TRBJ2-7,NA,TGTGCCAGCAGCTTAGCGCTCGAGCAGTACTTC,CASSLALEQYF
TRBD2,TRBV5-1,TRBJ2-2,NA,TGCGCCAGCAGCGTAGGGACTAGTGGGTACACCGGGGAGCTGTTTTTT,CASSVGTSGYTGELFF